One sample yielded the 32 T cell receptor beta chains listed below, sequenced in a study of long-term antiretroviral therapy in people with HIV. It was version v3.0 of the immunoSEQ assay that was run at survey level. Profiled with immunoSEQ multiplex PCR; TCRdb holds only in-frame clones, not every one. Here the sample spans tens of thousands of clones, roughly 82% being singletons. This sample comprised unsorted PBMCs, obtained 0.3 years after starting antiretroviral therapy. These TCRs come from a man in his fifties with HIV.

The genes are TRBV19 and TRBJ1-5; D gene uncertain. Looked up from germline, CDR1 is LNHDA and CDR2 is SQIVND (reference sequence). The CDR3 totals 15 residues. Trimming left V 3 bases short and J 0 bases short, with 9 bases between. The CDR3 DNA follows: TGTGCCAGTAGTATGAAGGCATATAGCAATCAGCCCCAGCATTTT. Its translation: CASSMKAYSNQPQHF.

The chain combines TRBV27 with TRBJ1-1; a weak D match, TRBD1 (6 bases). The CDR3 extends over 14 amino acids. The germline V and J ends were trimmed by 6 bases and 7 bases, with 18 bases remaining between them. The V gene's germline CDR1 is MNHEY and CDR2 SMNVEV (reference sequence). The CDR3 region is CASSISYRANEAFF. In DNA, the CDR3 is TGTGCCAGCAGCATTTCCTACAGGGCGAATGAAGCTTTCTTT.

This sequence joins TRBV29-1 and TRBJ1-1; D remains unclear. In germline, CDR1 is SQVTM, CDR2 ANQGSEA. The CDR3 runs 10 residues. Trimming stripped 6 bases from V and 5 bases from J, with 7 bases between. The CDR3 loop is CSVQWTEAFF. The CDR3 coding sequence is TGCAGCGTCCAATGGACTGAAGCTTTCTTT.

The V and J genes are TRBV28 and TRBJ2-7; 8 bases agree with TRBD1. The V gene end was trimmed by 3 bases and the J gene end by 0 bases; junction bases not matched to a gene: 10. Germline assignment: CDR1 MDHEN and CDR2 SYDVKM. CDR3 length: 17 amino acids. The CDR3 nucleotides read TGTGCCAGCAGTTTGGTGGCAGGGGGCGCGGGCTCCTACGAGCAGTACTTC. This gives the protein CASSLVAGGAGSYEQYF.

Written as DNA, the CDR3 is TGTGCCAGCAGCTTAGAGGTGACCTCTGGAAACACCATATATTTT. This sequence encodes CASSLEVTSGNTIYF. V usage is TRBV7-9 and J usage is TRBJ1-3, with D unresolved. V shed 1 base and J shed 0 bases, with 7 bases lying between them. Germline V gene lookup returns CDR1 SEHNR and CDR2 FQNEAQ (reference sequence). There are 15 residues in the CDR3.

The chain recombines TRBV4-3 with TRBJ2-2; the match to TRBD1 covers 7 bases. V lost 0 bases to trimming and J lost 10 bases; unmatched junction nucleotides: 8. CDR3 length: 15 amino acids. Germline lookup yields CDR1 LGHNA and CDR2 YSLEER. The CDR3 protein is CASSQDWDRAPELFF. The CDR3 DNA follows: TGCGCCAGCAGCCAAGACTGGGACAGAGCCCCGGAGCTGTTTTTT.

This clone showed up just once. CDR3 nucleotides: TGTGCCGGAGGGCGAGCGGGGGGGCGAGATACGCAGTATTTT. Protein: CAGGRAGGRDTQYF. The chain uses TRBV30 and TRBJ2-3; 10 bases map to TRBD2. This CDR3 comprises 14 residues. CDR1 and CDR2 from the germline V gene are GTSNPN and SVGIG (reference sequence). Trimming removed 8 bases from V and 5 bases from J; junction bases left unmatched: 10.

In its sample, this clone ranks as medium-sized. The chain uses TRBV7-2 and TRBJ1-1; D unresolved. Germline-derived CDR1 and CDR2 are SGHTA and FQGNSA. Trimming shortened V by 5 bases and J by 0 bases, and 13 bases separated the two germline ends. The CDR3 covers 15 residues. In nucleotides, the CDR3 is TGTGCCAGCAGCCCCTCCATCGGTATGAACACTGAAGCTTTCTTT. Its protein product is CASSPSIGMNTEAFF.

The chain combines TRBV7-8 with TRBJ2-7; D is possibly TRBD1 (5 bases). CDR3 size: 14 residues. V lost 1 base and J lost 1, with 8 bases in between. Germline loops: CDR1 SGHVS, CDR2 FQNEAQ. This chain's CDR3 is CASSLETGSYEQYF. The CDR3 DNA follows: TGTGCCAGCAGCTTAGAAACAGGTTCCTACGAGCAGTACTTC. Full variable domain (missing parts from reference TRBV7-8 and TRBJ2-7): GAGVSQSPRYKVAKRGQDVALRCDPISGHVSLFWYQQALGQGPEFLTYFQNEAQLDKSGLPSDRFFAERPEGSVSTLKIQRTQQEDSAVYLCASSLETGSYEQYFGPGTRLTVT.

The chain links TRBV11-3 to TRBJ2-3; a possible D gene is TRBD2 (5 bases). The CDR3 is 13 amino acids. The ends were cut back, 1 base at V and 4 bases at J, with 6 bases in the middle. The germline V gene encodes CDR1 SGHNT and CDR2 YENEEA. The CDR3 region is CASSLGGADTQYF. The CDR3 nucleotides are TGTGCCAGCAGCTTAGGGGGAGCAGATACGCAGTATTTT.

The chain is built from TRBV28 and TRBJ1-1; a possible D gene is TRBD1 (6 bases). The CDR3 contains 16 residues. CDR1 is MDHEN, CDR2 SYDVKM, per germline. Trimming cost V 6 bases and J 0 bases, with 17 bases left between them. CDR3 in DNA: TGTGCCAGCAGCTATATCACAGGGAGCATGAACACTGAAGCTTTCTTT. Amino acids: CASSYITGSMNTEAFF.

The chain employs TRBV7-2 and TRBJ2-7; possible D gene TRBD2, 6 bases. V was cut by 1 base and J by 3 bases, with 13 bases left in between. Germline CDR1 SGHTA, CDR2 FQGNSA. The CDR3 has 15 residues. The CDR3 here is CASSLVPGVFYEQYF. The CDR3 nucleotides are TGTGCCAGCAGCTTAGTGCCGGGGGTCTTCTACGAGCAGTACTTC.

This sequence joins TRBV9 and TRBJ2-2, with no clear D. V gave up 1 base and J gave up 7 bases, with 11 bases separating them. Germline V lookup: CDR1 SGDLS, CDR2 YYNGEE. This CDR3 region has 14 residues. The chain's CDR3 is CASSVLGSNGELFF. CDR3 sequence (DNA): TGTGCCAGCAGCGTACTAGGGTCCAACGGGGAGCTGTTTTTT.

This chain links TRBV7-2 with TRBJ1-2, with 7 nucleotides matching TRBD1. CDR1 SGHTA and CDR2 FQGNSA come from the germline V gene. V lost 5 bases to trimming and J lost 1 base; unmatched junction nucleotides: 7. The CDR3 length is 15 residues. The CDR3 spells CASSATGRGNYGYTF. The CDR3 coding sequence is TGTGCCAGCAGCGCGACAGGGAGGGGTAACTATGGCTACACCTTC.

The chain is built from TRBV11-3 and TRBJ2-5, with no clear D. The CDR3 covers 13 residues. V lost 0 bases and J 3 bases, leaving 5 bases between the germline ends. Germline V CDR1 and CDR2: SGHNT, YENEEA. DNA of the CDR3: TGTGCCAGCAGCTTAGACGGAGAAGAGACCCAGTACTTC. It specifies CASSLDGEETQYF.

The chain employs TRBV4-1 and TRBJ1-5, with D possibly TRBD1 on 6 matching bases. Germline V lookup: CDR1 MGHRA, CDR2 YSYEKL. This CDR3 spans 16 amino acids. Trimming cost V 4 bases and J 4 bases, with 17 bases left between them. Here the CDR3 reads CASSLPGTNLNQPQHF. CDR3 bases: TGCGCCAGCAGCCTCCCCGGGACAAATTTAAATCAGCCCCAGCATTTT.

DNA for the CDR3: TGTGCCACCGCGGGGGGGGAATCCTACGAGCAGTACTTC. Translation: CATAGGESYEQYF. The chain uses TRBV28 and TRBJ2-7; 9 nucleotides line up with TRBD2. From germline, CDR1 is MDHEN and CDR2 SYDVKM. J gave up 1 base and V 10 bases, and 5 bases lay outside the gene matches. The CDR3 length is 13 residues.

This clone was counted a single time. Here the CDR3 reads CASSPPRGLRYEQYF. DNA for the CDR3: TGTGCCAGTAGTCCCCCTCGGGGACTTCGCTACGAGCAGTACTTC. V is TRBV19 and J is TRBJ2-7; weak D call: TRBD2 (6 bases). The CDR3 spans 15 residues. V lost 5 bases, J lost 3 bases, and 17 bases lay in between. Germline V gene sequence: CDR1 LNHDA, CDR2 SQIVND (reference sequence).

The V gene is TRBV6-4, the J gene TRBJ1-5, with 8 positions matching TRBD1. The V gene's germline CDR1 is MRHNA and CDR2 SNTAGT. This CDR3 has 17 residues. V dropped 2 bases and J dropped 0; count of bases not matched to a gene: 6. The DNA of the CDR3 is TGTGCCAGCAGTGACCGGGACAGGACTCATAGCAATCAGCCCCAGCATTTT. Encoded protein: CASSDRDRTHSNQPQHF.

The chain joins TRBV2 to TRBJ1-2; TRBD1 aligns across 9 bases. Germline CDR1 is SNHLY and CDR2 is FYNNEI. There are 14 residues in the CDR3. J lost 4 bases, V lost 7 bases, and 7 bases had no gene match. CDR3 sequence: CASITGTGRYGYTF. The CDR3 DNA follows: TGTGCCAGCATTACCGGGACAGGGCGCTATGGCTACACCTTC.

The chain joins TRBV7-9 to TRBJ1-1, with no clear D. Germline lookup yields CDR1 SEHNR and CDR2 FQNEAQ (reference sequence). The CDR3 contains 12 residues. V was shortened by 5 bases and J by 5 bases, with 9 bases between the two germline ends. The CDR3 bases are TGTGCCAGCAGCGATCGCCAAACTGAAGCTTTCTTT. Translating gives CASSDRQTEAFF.

The V gene is TRBV7-3, the J gene TRBJ2-1; 8 nucleotides line up with TRBD2. Trimming took 2 bases from V and 3 from J; bases not matched to a gene: 0. Germline V gene data show CDR1 as SGHTA and CDR2 as FQGTGA. The length of the CDR3 is 14 residues. The CDR3 loop is CASSLAGGYNEQFF. The CDR3 DNA follows: TGTGCCAGCAGCTTAGCGGGGGGCTACAATGAGCAGTTCTTC.

The chain couples TRBV10-2 to TRBJ2-5; 9 bases line up with TRBD2. The CDR3 has 15 residues. V dropped 2 bases and J dropped 0; count of bases not matched to a gene: 1. Germline V gene sequence: CDR1 WSHSY, CDR2 SAAADI. Written as DNA, the CDR3 is TGCGCCAGCAGTGAGAGCGGGGGGAACCAAGAGACCCAGTACTTC. Translating it yields CASSESGGNQETQYF.

The V and J genes are TRBV28 and TRBJ2-3, with TRBD2 identical over 8 bases. After removal of 5 bases from V and 2 bases from J, the junction contained 9 bases not matched to a gene. CDR3 size: 16 residues. Germline CDR1 is MDHEN and CDR2 is SYDVKM. CDR3 residues: CASSASLAAHTDTQYF. The CDR3 coding sequence is TGTGCCAGCAGTGCCTCACTAGCGGCACACACAGATACGCAGTATTTT.

V is TRBV10-2 and J is TRBJ1-2; no clear D gene. V gave up 7 bases and J gave up 0 bases, with 15 bases separating them. The CDR3 totals 15 residues. CDR1 WSHSY and CDR2 SAAADI come from the germline V gene. The DNA for the CDR3 is TGCGCCAGCATGGGCCTGGCAAATTCTAACTATGGCTACACCTTC. As protein: CASMGLANSNYGYTF.

The chain uses TRBV6-6 and TRBJ1-5, with D uncertain. This CDR3 contains 13 residues. Per the germline V gene, CDR1 is MNHNY and CDR2 is SVGAGI (reference sequence). V lost 7 bases and J 6 bases, leaving 13 bases between the germline ends. This CDR3 is CASNRWESQPQHF. The CDR3 bases are TGTGCCAGCAATAGGTGGGAAAGTCAGCCCCAGCATTTT.

This chain connects TRBV12-5 to TRBJ2-1, with 14 bases lining up with TRBD2. Looked up from germline, CDR1 is LGHNT and CDR2 is FRNRAP. This CDR3 has 18 amino acids. J was trimmed by 7 bases and V by 2 bases; bases with no gene match: 10. The CDR3 loop reads CASGLNLPGLAGVNEQFF. The CDR3 DNA is TGTGCTAGTGGTTTGAACCTCCCGGGACTAGCGGGAGTTAATGAGCAGTTCTTC.

A note on this clone: The same CDR3 also results from other DNA sequences found in this sample. This rearrangement joins TRBV30 to TRBJ1-5, with unresolved D. Per germline, CDR1 GTSNPN and CDR2 SVGIG (reference sequence). V lost 3 bases, J lost 2 bases, and 8 bases lay in between. This CDR3 contains 13 residues. In DNA form, the CDR3 reads TGTGCCTGGAGCGTAAGAGGCAATCAGCCCCAGCATTTT. Its protein product is CAWSVRGNQPQHF. The full variable domain, completed using reference TRBV30 and TRBJ1-5, is SQTIHQWPATLVQPVGSPLSLECTVEGTSNPNLYWYRQAAGRGLQLLFYSVGIGQISSEVPQNLSASRPQDRQFILSSKKLLLSDSGFYLCAWSVRGNQPQHFGDGTRLSIL.

The chain is built from TRBV7-9 and TRBJ1-1; maybe TRBD1 (5 bases). Per the germline V gene, CDR1 is SEHNR and CDR2 is FQNEAQ (reference sequence). Trimming removed 7 bases at V and 8 bases at J, with 11 bases between. The CDR3 consists of 11 residues. CDR3 protein: CASTPGGEAFF. DNA of the CDR3: TGTGCCAGCACCCCGGGGGGGGAAGCTTTCTTT.

V usage is TRBV14 and J usage is TRBJ1-1; D gene uncertain. The CDR3 length is 19 residues. CDR1 is SGHDN, CDR2 FVKESK, per germline. V lost 1 base and J 0 bases, leaving 21 bases between the germline ends. The CDR3 here is CASSQVWDDLGPMNTEAFF. The CDR3 nucleotides are TGTGCCAGCAGCCAAGTTTGGGATGACTTGGGTCCGATGAACACTGAAGCTTTCTTT.

This chain connects TRBV5-1 to TRBJ1-2, with D tentatively TRBD1 (6 bases). Looked up from germline, CDR1 is SGHRS and CDR2 is YFSETQ. This CDR3 contains 14 residues. V lost 0 bases and J 8 bases, leaving 14 bases between the germline ends. The CDR3 nucleotides are TGCGCCAGCAGCTTGGGAACAGGGCTGGTCGGCTACACCTTC. Encoded protein: CASSLGTGLVGYTF.

The chain joins TRBV7-9 to TRBJ2-7, with D maybe TRBD1 (5 bases). Germline CDR1 and CDR2: SEHNR and FQNEAQ (reference sequence). The CDR3 consists of 15 residues. The V end lost 2 bases, the J end lost 0 bases, and 11 bases lay between the germline ends. The CDR3 protein is CASSLSSQGSYEQYF. The DNA of the CDR3 is TGTGCCAGCAGCTTATCATCGCAGGGCTCCTACGAGCAGTACTTC.